This T cell receptor beta chain was documented in a study of cytomegalovirus exposure and HLA in healthy donors. Germline V lookup: CDR1 SGHRS, CDR2 YFSETQ. V was cut by 0 bases and J by 3 bases, with 7 bases left in between. The CDR3 has 14 amino acids. PCR employed 60 Vbeta and 13 Jbeta primers. Under the authors' procedure: Some 11 million shared chains were among the 65 million to 85 million unique TCR beta chains that a later analysis counted. Assay: immunoSEQ multiplex PCR; the TCRdb copy retains only in-frame clones and omits some. From that table come the V and J calls and clone size; the DNA was used to work out D and trimming. The sample holds 40,000 to 60,000 clones.

V is TRBV5-1 and J is TRBJ1-3, with unresolved D. This TCR was recovered from a female donor in good health and CMV-seronegative. Sequenced: PBMCs. The CDR3 spells CASSLAGVGNTIYF. CDR3 DNA: TGCGCCAGCAGCTTGGCCGGGGTTGGAAACACCATATATTTT. Filled out from reference TRBV5-1 and TRBJ1-3, the complete variable domain reads KAGVTQTPRYLIKTRGQQVTLSCSPISGHRSVSWYQQTPGQGLQFLFEYFSETQRNKGNFPGRFSGRQFSNSRSEMNVSTLELGDSALYLCASSLAGVGNTIYFGEGSWLTVV.